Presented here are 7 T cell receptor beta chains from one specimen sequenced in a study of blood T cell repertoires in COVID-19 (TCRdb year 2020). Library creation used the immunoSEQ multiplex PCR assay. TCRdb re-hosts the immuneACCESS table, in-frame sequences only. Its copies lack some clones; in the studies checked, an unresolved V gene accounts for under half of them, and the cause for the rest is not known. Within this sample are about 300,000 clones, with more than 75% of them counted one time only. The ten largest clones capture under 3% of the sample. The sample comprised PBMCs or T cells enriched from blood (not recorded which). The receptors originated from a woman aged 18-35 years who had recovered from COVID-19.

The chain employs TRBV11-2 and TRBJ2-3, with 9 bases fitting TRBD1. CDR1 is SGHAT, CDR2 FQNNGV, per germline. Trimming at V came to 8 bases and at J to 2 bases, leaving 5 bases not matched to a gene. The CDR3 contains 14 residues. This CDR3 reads CASGDRVNTDTQYF. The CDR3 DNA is TGTGCCAGCGGGGACAGGGTCAACACAGATACGCAGTATTTT.

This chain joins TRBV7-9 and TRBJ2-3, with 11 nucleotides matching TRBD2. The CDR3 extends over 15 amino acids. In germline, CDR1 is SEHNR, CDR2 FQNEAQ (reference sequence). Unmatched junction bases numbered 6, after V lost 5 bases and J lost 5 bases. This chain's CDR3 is CASSPSGGLVDTQYF. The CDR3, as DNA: TGTGCCAGCAGCCCTAGCGGGGGGTTGGTAGATACGCAGTATTTT.

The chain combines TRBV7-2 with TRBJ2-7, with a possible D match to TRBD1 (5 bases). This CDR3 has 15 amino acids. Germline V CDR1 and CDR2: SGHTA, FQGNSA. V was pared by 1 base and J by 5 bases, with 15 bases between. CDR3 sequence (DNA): TGTGCCAGCAGCTTAGAGGTTCGCAGGGAAAACGAGCAGTACTTC. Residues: CASSLEVRRENEQYF.

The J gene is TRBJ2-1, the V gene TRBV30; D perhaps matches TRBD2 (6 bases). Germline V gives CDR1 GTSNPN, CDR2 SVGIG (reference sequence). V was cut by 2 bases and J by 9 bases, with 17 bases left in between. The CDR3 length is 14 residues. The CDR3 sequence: CAWSLSGGAPEQFF. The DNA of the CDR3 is TGTGCCTGGAGTCTTAGCGGAGGAGCTCCTGAGCAGTTCTTC. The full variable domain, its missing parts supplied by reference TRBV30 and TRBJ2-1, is SQTIHQWPATLVQPVGSPLSLECTVEGTSNPNLYWYRQAAGRGLQLLFYSVGIGQISSEVPQNLSASRPQDRQFILSSKKLLLSDSGFYLCAWSLSGGAPEQFFGPGTRLTVL.

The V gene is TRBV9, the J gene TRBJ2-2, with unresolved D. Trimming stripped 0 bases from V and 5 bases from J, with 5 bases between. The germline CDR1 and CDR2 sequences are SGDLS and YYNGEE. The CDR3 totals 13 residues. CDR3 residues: CASSVVTTGELFF. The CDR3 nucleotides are TGTGCCAGCAGCGTAGTGACTACCGGGGAGCTGTTTTTT.

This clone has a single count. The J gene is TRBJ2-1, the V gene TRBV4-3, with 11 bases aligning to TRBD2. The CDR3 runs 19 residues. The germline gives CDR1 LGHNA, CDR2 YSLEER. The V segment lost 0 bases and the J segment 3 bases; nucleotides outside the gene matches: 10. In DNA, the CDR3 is TGCGCCAGCAGCCAAGATAATCGGGCTAGCGGGGGGTTCTACAATGAGCAGTTCTTC. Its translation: CASSQDNRASGGFYNEQFF.

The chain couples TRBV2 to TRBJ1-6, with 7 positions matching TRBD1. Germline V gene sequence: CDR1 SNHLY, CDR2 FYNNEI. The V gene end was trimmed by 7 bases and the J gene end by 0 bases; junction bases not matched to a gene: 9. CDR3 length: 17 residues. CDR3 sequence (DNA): TGTGCCAGCATGGTAGGGACAGCCAGCTCCTATAATTCACCCCTCCACTTT. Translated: CASMVGTASSYNSPLHF.